The 9 T cell receptor beta chains below come from one sample, sequenced in a study of T cell changes during pregnancy in multiple sclerosis. TCRdb's copy holds only in-frame clones and misses some; the assay was immunoSEQ multiplex PCR. The sample records around 43,000 clones, around 93% being singletons. Sequencing used CD8+ T cells from peripheral blood mononuclear cells, obtained after pregnancy. The receptors were gathered from a female donor with multiple sclerosis, enrolled in a pregnancy study.

The chain has TRBV27 and TRBJ1-5; 8 bases map to TRBD1. This CDR3 has 16 residues. V shed 5 bases, J shed 2 bases, and the junction held 8 bases outside the gene matches. Looked up from germline, CDR1 is MNHEY and CDR2 is SMNVEV (reference sequence). The CDR3 coding sequence is TGTGCCAGCAGTCCCCGGACAGGGCAGGGCAATCAGCCCCAGCATTTT. This codes for CASSPRTGQGNQPQHF.

V usage is TRBV5-1 and J usage is TRBJ1-2; 7 bases fit TRBD1. V was clipped by 2 bases and J by 6 bases; unmatched bases: 7. Germline CDR1 is SGHRS and CDR2 is YFSETQ. The CDR3 has 14 residues. The DNA for the CDR3 is TGCGCCAGCAGCTTTGACAGGGATTCGGATGGCTACACCTTC. This codes for CASSFDRDSDGYTF.

The CDR3 here is CASSGAESYGYTF. The CDR3 DNA follows: TGCGCCAGCAGCGGGGCAGAAAGCTATGGCTACACCTTC. The V call is TRBV5-1, the J call TRBJ1-2, with D possibly matching TRBD1 (5 bases). Trimming shortened V by 4 bases and J by 4 bases, and 11 bases separated the two germline ends. CDR1 and CDR2 from the germline V gene are SGHRS and YFSETQ. The CDR3 contains 13 residues.

V gene TRBV4-1 combines with J gene TRBJ2-5, with a weak D call TRBD2 (6 bases). Germline V gene data show CDR1 as MGHRA and CDR2 as YSYEKL. V shed 1 base and J shed 4 bases, with 10 bases lying between them. The CDR3 contains 14 residues. The CDR3: CASSQVGGPETQYF. Here the CDR3 DNA reads TGCGCCAGCAGCCAAGTTGGAGGGCCAGAGACCCAGTACTTC.

The CDR3 sequence: CASSLGLAGSYNEQFF. The DNA of the CDR3 is TGTGCCAGCAGCTTGGGACTAGCGGGATCCTACAATGAGCAGTTCTTC. The chain employs TRBV7-2 and TRBJ2-1; 13 bases fit TRBD2. CDR3 length equals 16 residues. V trimming: 3 bases; J trimming: 1 base; junction bases outside the gene matches: 0. Germline V gene lookup returns CDR1 SGHTA and CDR2 FQGNSA.

This rearrangement joins TRBV19 to TRBJ1-1; D may be TRBD1 (5 bases). V dropped 1 base and J dropped 1 base, with 7 bases sitting between them. This CDR3 comprises 14 residues. Germline CDR1 and CDR2: LNHDA and SQIVND (reference sequence). The CDR3 reads CASSIGGGNTEAFF. The DNA for the CDR3 is TGTGCCAGTAGTATAGGGGGGGGGAACACTGAAGCTTTCTTT.

This chain uses TRBV21-1 with TRBJ1-1; TRBD1, as called in the table, went unchecked against the DNA. TRBV21-1 is shown as a pseudogene. The CDR3 runs 17 residues. CDR3: CASTEDRAPTMNTEAFF. In DNA form, the CDR3 reads TGTGCCAGCACGGAGGACAGGGCCCCTACTATGAACACTGAAGCTTTCTTT.

This clone has just a few counts. This sequence joins TRBV6-5 and TRBJ2-3, with D hard to call. V lost 5 bases, J lost 5 bases, and 11 bases lay in between. Per germline, CDR1 MNHEY and CDR2 SVGAGI. The CDR3 loop spans 13 amino acids. CDR3 protein: CASSTGEKDTQYF. DNA for the CDR3: TGTGCCAGCAGTACCGGAGAGAAAGATACGCAGTATTTT.

The rearrangement links TRBV23-1 to TRBJ2-2, with D possibly being TRBD1 (6 bases). TRBV23-1 is labeled an ORF, and its function is uncertain. Trimming stripped 3 bases from V and 0 bases from J, with 29 bases between. The CDR3 covers 22 residues. CDR3 sequence: CASSHSRTDGINTLANTGELFF. The CDR3 DNA follows: TGCGCCAGCAGTCACTCTAGGACAGACGGGATCAACACACTAGCGAACACCGGGGAGCTGTTTTTT.